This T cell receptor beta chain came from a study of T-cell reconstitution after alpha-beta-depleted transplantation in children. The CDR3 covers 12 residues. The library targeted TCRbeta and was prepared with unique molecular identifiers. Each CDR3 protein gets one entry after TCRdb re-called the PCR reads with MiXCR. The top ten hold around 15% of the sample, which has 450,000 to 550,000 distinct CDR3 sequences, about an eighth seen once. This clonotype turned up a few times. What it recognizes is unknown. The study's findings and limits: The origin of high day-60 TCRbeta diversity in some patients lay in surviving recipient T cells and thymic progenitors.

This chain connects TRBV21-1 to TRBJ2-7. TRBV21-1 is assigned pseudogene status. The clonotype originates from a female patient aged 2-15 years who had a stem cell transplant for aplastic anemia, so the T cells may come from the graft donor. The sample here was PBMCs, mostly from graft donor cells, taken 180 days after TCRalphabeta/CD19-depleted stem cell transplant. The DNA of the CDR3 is TGTGCCAGCAGCAAGGTAGTCCACGAGCAGTACGTC. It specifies CASSKVVHEQYV.